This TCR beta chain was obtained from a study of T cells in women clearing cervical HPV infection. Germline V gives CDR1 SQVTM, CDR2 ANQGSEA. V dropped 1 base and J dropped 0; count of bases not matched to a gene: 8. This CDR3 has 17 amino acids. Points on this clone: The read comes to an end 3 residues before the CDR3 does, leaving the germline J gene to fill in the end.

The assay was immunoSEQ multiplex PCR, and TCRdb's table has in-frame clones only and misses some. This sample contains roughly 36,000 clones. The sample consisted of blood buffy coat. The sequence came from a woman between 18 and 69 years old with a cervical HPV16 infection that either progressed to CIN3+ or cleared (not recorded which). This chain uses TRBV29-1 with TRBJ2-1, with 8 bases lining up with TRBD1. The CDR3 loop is CSVEGGQGFSSYNEQFF. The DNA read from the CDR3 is TGCAGCGTTGAAGGCGGACAGGGCTTTAGCTCCTACAATGAG.